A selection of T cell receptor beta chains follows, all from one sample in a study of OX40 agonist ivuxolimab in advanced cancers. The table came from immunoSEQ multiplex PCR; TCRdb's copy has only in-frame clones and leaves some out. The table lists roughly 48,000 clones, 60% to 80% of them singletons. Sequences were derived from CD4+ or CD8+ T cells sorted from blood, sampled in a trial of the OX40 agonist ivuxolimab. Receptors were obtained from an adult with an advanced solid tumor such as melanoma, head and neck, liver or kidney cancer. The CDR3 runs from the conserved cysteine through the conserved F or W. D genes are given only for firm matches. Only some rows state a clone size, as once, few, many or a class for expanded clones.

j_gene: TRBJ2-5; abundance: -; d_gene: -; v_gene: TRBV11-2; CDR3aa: CASSLDNGGRDETQYF; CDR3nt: TGTGCCAGCAGCTTAGATAACGGGGGGCGCGATGAGACCCAGTACTTC
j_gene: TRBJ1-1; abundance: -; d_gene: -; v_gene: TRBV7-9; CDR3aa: CASTLGIEGTEAFF; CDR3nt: TGTGCCAGCACCCTAGGAATCGAGGGCACTGAAGCTTTCTTT
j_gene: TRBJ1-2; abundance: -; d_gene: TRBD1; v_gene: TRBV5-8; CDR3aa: CASSRGTAINPGGYTF; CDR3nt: TGTGCCAGCAGCCGCGGGACAGCTATTAACCCTGGCGGCTACACCTTC
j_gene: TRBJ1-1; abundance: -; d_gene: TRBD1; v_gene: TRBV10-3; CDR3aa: CAIRTGTGENTEAFF; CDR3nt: TGTGCCATCAGGACCGGGACAGGGGAGAACACTGAAGCTTTCTTT
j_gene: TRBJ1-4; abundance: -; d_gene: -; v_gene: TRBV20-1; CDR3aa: CSGRGNEKLFF; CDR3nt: TGCAGTGGGCGGGGGAACGAAAAACTGTTTTTT
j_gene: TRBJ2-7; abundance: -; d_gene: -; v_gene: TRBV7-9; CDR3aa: CASSVTSYEQYF; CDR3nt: TGTGCCAGCAGCGTAACCTCCTACGAGCAGTACTTC
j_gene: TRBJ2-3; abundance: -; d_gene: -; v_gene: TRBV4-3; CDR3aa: CASSQGVNTDTQYF; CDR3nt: TGCGCCAGCAGCCAAGGAGTAAACACAGATACGCAGTATTTT
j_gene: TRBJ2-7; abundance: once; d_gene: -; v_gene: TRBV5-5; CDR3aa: CASSLGQADSYEQYF; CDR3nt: TGTGCCAGCAGCTTGGGACAGGCCGACTCCTACGAGCAGTACTTC
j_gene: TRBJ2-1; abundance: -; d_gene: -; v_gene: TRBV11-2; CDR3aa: CASSWGLHNEQFF; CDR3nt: TGTGCCAGCAGCTGGGGACTCCACAATGAGCAGTTCTTC
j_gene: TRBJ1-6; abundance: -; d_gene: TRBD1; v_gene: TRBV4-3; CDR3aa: CASSQDYRGQSPLHF; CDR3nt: TGCGCCAGCAGCCAAGATTACAGGGGGCAGTCACCCCTCCACTTT
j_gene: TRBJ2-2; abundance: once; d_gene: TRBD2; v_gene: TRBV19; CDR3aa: CASRYGRLTGELFF; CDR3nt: TGTGCCAGTAGGTACGGGAGGCTCACCGGGGAGCTGTTTTTT
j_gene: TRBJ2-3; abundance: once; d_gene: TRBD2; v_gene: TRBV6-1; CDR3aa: CASVIAGGYTDTQYF; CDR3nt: TGTGCCAGCGTCATAGCGGGGGGCTACACAGATACGCAGTATTTT
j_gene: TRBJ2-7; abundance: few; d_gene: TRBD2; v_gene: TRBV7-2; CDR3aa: CASSLVSSASGSYEQYF; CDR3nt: TGTGCCAGCAGCTTAGTTAGCTCGGCTAGCGGGAGCTACGAGCAGTACTTC
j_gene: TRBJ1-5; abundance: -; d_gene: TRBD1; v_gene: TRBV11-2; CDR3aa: CASSLDRATQPQHF; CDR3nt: TGTGCCAGCAGCCTGGACAGGGCCACTCAGCCCCAGCATTTT
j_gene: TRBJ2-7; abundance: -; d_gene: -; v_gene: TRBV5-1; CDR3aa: CASSLAQGYEQYF; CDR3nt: TGCGCCAGCAGCTTGGCCCAGGGCTACGAGCAGTACTTC
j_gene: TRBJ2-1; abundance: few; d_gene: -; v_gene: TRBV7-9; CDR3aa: CASSGLFPGNEQFF; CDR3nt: TGTGCCAGCAGCGGACTTTTTCCGGGCAATGAGCAGTTCTTC
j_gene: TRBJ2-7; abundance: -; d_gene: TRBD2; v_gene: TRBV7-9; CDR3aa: CASSQLSGSLYEQYF; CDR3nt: TGTGCCAGCAGCCAACTCAGCGGGAGTCTCTACGAGCAGTACTTC
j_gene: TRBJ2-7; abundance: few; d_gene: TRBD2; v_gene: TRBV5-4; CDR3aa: CASSLLAGGSYEQYF; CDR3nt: TGTGCCAGCAGCTTGTTAGCGGGAGGCTCCTACGAGCAGTACTTC
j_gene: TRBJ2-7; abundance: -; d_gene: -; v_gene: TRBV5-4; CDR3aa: CASSLVNEQYF; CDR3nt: TGTGCCAGCAGCCTGGTCAACGAGCAGTACTTC
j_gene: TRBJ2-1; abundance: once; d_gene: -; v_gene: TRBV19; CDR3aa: CASTEQVGTNEQFF; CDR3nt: TGTGCCAGTACGGAACAGGTGGGGACCAATGAGCAGTTCTTC
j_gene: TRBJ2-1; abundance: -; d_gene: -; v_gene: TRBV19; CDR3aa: CASSMVGSYNEQFF; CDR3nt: TGTGCCAGTAGTATGGTGGGGAGCTACAATGAGCAGTTCTTC
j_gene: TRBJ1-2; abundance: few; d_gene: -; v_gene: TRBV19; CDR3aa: CASSIGQGTYGYTF; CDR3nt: TGTGCCAGTAGTATTGGCCAGGGTACCTATGGCTACACCTTC
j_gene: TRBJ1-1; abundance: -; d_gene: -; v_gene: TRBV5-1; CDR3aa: CASSPDSGWNTEAFF; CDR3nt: TGCGCCAGCAGCCCCGACTCGGGTTGGAACACTGAAGCTTTCTTT
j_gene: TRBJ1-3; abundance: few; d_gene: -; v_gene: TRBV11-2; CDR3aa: CASSFSFWRADSGNTIYF; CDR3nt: TGTGCCAGCAGCTTTTCCTTCTGGAGGGCCGACTCTGGAAACACCATATATTTT
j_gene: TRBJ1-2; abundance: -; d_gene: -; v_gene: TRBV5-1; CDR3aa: CASRVDRSFYGYTF; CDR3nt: TGCGCCAGCAGGGTCGATCGGAGCTTTTATGGCTACACCTTC
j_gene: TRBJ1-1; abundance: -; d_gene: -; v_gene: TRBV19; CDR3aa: CASNTEAFF; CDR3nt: TGTGCCAGTAACACTGAAGCTTTCTTT
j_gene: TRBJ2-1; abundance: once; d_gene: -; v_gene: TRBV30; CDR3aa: CAWADYNEQFF; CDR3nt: TGTGCCTGGGCGGACTACAATGAGCAGTTCTTC
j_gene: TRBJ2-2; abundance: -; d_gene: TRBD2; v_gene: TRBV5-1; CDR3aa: CASGQTSGNTGELFF; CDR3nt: TGCGCCAGCGGTCAGACTAGCGGGAACACCGGGGAGCTGTTTTTT
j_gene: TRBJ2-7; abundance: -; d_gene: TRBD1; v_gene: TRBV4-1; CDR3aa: CASSQVSTGAYEQYF; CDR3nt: TGCGCCAGCAGCCAAGTATCGACAGGGGCTTACGAGCAGTACTTC
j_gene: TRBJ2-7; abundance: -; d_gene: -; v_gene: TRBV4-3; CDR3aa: CASSLGGGGSYEQYF; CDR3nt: TGCGCCAGCAGCCTCGGGGGAGGCGGCTCCTACGAGCAGTACTTC
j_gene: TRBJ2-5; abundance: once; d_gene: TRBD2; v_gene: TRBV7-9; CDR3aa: CASSLLAGGETQYF; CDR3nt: TGTGCCAGCAGCTTACTCGCGGGGGGAGAGACCCAGTACTTC
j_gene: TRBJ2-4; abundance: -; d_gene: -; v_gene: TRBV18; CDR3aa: CASSPQGRNIQYF; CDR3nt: TGTGCCAGCTCACCACAGGGTAGGAACATTCAGTACTTC
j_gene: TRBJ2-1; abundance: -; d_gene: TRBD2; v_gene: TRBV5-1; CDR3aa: CASSSSPGGGPYNEQFF; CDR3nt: TGCGCCAGCAGCTCCTCGCCGGGAGGCGGACCCTACAATGAGCAGTTCTTC
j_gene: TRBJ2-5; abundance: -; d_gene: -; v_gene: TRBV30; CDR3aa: CAWDMGQETQYF; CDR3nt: TGTGCCTGGGATATGGGGCAAGAGACCCAGTACTTC
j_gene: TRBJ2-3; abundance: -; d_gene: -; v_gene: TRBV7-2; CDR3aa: CASSLYRLSTDTQYF; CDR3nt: TGTGCCAGCAGCTTGTACAGGCTAAGCACAGATACGCAGTATTTT
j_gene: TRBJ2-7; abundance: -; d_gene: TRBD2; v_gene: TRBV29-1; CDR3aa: CSVEKRGRAYEQYF; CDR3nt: TGCAGCGTTGAAAAACGCGGGAGGGCATACGAGCAGTACTTC
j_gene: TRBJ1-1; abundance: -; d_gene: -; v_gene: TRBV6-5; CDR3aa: CASSYGDTEAFF; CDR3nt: TGTGCCAGCAGTTACGGCGACACTGAAGCTTTCTTT
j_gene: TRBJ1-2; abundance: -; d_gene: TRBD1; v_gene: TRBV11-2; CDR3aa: CASSPVSWTGGYTF; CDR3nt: TGTGCCAGCAGCCCCGTCTCTTGGACAGGTGGCTACACCTTC
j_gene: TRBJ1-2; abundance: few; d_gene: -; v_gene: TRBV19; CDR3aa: CASSLGGIDYGYTF; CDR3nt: TGTGCCAGTAGTCTGGGTGGGATTGACTATGGCTACACCTTC
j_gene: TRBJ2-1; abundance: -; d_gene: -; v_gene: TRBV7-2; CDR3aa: CASSLTVPSYNEQFF; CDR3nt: TGTGCCAGCAGCTTAACAGTTCCCTCCTACAATGAGCAGTTCTTC
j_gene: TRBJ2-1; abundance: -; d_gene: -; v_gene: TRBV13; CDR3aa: CASSEPPRGSEQFF; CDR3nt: TGTGCCAGCAGCGAGCCTCCGAGGGGTAGTGAGCAGTTCTTC
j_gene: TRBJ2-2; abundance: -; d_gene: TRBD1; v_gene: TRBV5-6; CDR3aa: CASSSGTGITGELFF; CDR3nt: TGTGCCAGCAGCTCCGGGACAGGGATCACCGGGGAGCTGTTTTTT
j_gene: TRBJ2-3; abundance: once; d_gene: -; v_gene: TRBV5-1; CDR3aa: CASSLERGGTDTQYF; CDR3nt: TGCGCCAGCAGCTTGGAGAGGGGAGGCACAGATACGCAGTATTTT
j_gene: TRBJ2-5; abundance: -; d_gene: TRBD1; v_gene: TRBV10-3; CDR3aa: CAIKGQGAMETQYF; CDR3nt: TGTGCCATCAAGGGACAGGGGGCTATGGAGACCCAGTACTTC
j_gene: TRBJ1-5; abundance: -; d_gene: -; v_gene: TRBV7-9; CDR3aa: CASSLLGLNQPQHF; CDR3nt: TGTGCCAGCAGCTTACTTGGCCTAAATCAGCCCCAGCATTTT
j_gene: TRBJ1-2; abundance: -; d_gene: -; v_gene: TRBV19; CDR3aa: CASSTYTGYYGYTF; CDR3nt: TGTGCCAGTAGTACTTATACAGGGTACTATGGCTACACCTTC
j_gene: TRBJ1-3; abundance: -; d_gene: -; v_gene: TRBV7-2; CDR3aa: CASSSGGTTIYF; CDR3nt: TGTGCCAGCAGCTCTGGTGGAACCACCATATATTTT
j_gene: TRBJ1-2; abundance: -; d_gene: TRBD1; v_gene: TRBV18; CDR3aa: CASSPRAGGGYGYTF; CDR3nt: TGTGCCAGCTCACCACGGGCAGGGGGCGGCTATGGCTACACCTTC
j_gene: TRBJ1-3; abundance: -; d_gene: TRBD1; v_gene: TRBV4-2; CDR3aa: CASSQVWDREHTIYF; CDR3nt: TGTGCCAGCAGCCAAGTATGGGACAGGGAACACACCATATATTTT
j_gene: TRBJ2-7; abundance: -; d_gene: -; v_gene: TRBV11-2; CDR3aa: CASSLGGADEQYF; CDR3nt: TGTGCCAGCAGCTTAGGGGGCGCGGACGAGCAGTACTTC
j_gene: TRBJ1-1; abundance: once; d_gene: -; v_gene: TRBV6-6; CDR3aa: CASREDTEAFF; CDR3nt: TGTGCCAGCAGGGAGGACACTGAAGCTTTCTTT
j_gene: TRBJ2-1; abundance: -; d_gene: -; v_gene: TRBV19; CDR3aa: CASSTGQSSYNEQFF; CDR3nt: TGTGCCAGTAGTACCGGACAGAGCTCCTACAATGAGCAGTTCTTC
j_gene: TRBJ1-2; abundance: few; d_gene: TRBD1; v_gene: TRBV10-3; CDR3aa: CAIRDSGGQTYGYTF; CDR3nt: TGTGCCATCAGGGACTCAGGGGGGCAAACCTATGGCTACACCTTC
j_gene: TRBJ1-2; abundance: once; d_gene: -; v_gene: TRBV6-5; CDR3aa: CASSYGEGIYGYTF; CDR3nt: TGTGCCAGCAGTTACGGAGAGGGGATCTATGGCTACACCTTC
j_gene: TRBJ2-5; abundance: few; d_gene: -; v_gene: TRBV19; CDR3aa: CASSTSSGRQYF; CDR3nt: TGTGCCAGTAGCACTAGTTCGGGCCGGCAGTACTTC
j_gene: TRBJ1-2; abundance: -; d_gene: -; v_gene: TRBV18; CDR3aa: CASSPTGRHGYTF; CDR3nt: TGTGCCAGCTCTCCGACAGGCAGGCATGGCTACACCTTC
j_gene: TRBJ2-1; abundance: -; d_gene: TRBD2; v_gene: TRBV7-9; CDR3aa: CASSSSGAPNEQFF; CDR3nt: TGTGCCAGCAGCTCTAGCGGGGCCCCCAATGAGCAGTTCTTC
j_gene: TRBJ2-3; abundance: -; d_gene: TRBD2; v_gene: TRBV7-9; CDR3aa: CASSELAGAVDTQYF; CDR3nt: TGTGCCAGCAGCGAATTAGCGGGAGCGGTAGATACGCAGTATTTT
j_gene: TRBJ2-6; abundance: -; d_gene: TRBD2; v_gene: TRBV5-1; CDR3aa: CASSELAGSGANVLTF; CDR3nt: TGCGCCAGCAGCGAACTAGCGGGTTCTGGGGCCAACGTCCTGACTTTC
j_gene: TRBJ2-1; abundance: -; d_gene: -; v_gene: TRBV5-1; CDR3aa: CASVDGLEQFF; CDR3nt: TGCGCCAGCGTGGACGGTCTGGAGCAGTTCTTC